This T cell receptor (beta chain) originates from a study of blood T cell repertoires in COVID-19. Sequencing used immunoSEQ multiplex PCR; TCRdb keeps in-frame clones, though not all of them. This sample has approximately 260,000 clones, with about 88% found just once. Between the trimmed V and J ends, which lost 8 bases and 3 bases, there was a span of 14 bases. CDR3 length: 14 amino acids. Germline CDR1 and CDR2: SGHTA and FQGNSA. V gene TRBV7-2 combines with J gene TRBJ2-4; TRBD1 might be the D (6 bases). This receptor was identified in a woman aged 40-49 years who had recovered from COVID-19. Sample: peripheral blood. CDR3 nucleotides: TGTGCCAGCGGAACAAGAGGGGGCAAAAACATTCAGTACTTC. It yields the protein CASGTRGGKNIQYF.